These T cell receptor beta chains were read from a single sample in a study of T cell responses to AZD1222 COVID-19 vaccine. Only in-frame clones appear in the TCRdb table, and some are missing; sequencing was by immunoSEQ multiplex PCR. Of 150,000 or so clones in the sample, over 85% were seen once. The sample was peripheral blood, taken on day 0 of AZD1222 vaccination. Receptor source: an adult in good health. The CDR3 runs from the conserved cysteine through the conserved F or W.

j_call v_call cdr3_length cdr3_aa
TRBJ1-1 TRBV19 18 CASSVDRATLFMNTEAFF
TRBJ2-2 TRBV5-1 13 CASSLSDTGELFF
TRBJ1-2 TRBV6-1 14 CASSEAGRPHPYTF
TRBJ2-4 TRBV6-5 13 CASTEQGGNIQYF
TRBJ2-2 TRBV24-1 16 CATSDFGQGGTGELFF
TRBJ1-6 TRBV6-6 15 CASREVGSPHSPLHF
TRBJ2-6 TRBV4-1 17 CASSSAGRNSGANVLTF
TRBJ2-7 TRBV11-2 17 CASSHDRGRGSSYEQYF
TRBJ2-2 TRBV7-6 18 CASSLPTSGPSNGGELFF
TRBJ1-1 TRBV5-1 16 CASSLDINRVNTEAFF
TRBJ2-5 TRBV6-1 12 CASSEQVKTQYF
TRBJ2-7 TRBV11-2 15 CASSLETGVPDEQYF
TRBJ1-1 TRBV6-5 11 CASSRYTEAFF
TRBJ2-7 TRBV6-5 13 CASSKREYDEQYF
TRBJ1-3 TRBV7-9 13 CASSLDGAHTIYF
TRBJ2-7 TRBV4-2 14 CASSQDRVAYEQYF
TRBJ1-1 TRBV6-5 13 CASSYRGVTEAFF
TRBJ2-3 TRBV25-1 15 CASSPRLADTDTQYF
TRBJ2-1 TRBV12-2 18 CASRPRTSGHTLYNEQFF
TRBJ2-6 TRBV14 18 CASSQATGGLRRANVLTF
TRBJ2-5 TRBV24-1 14 CATSDSLASETQYF
TRBJ2-1 TRBV5-4 12 CASSLAANEQFF